The T cell receptor beta chain under discussion was sequenced for a study of cytomegalovirus exposure and HLA in healthy donors. Concerning this clone itself: Its specificity is unknown.

Primers included in the PCR were 60 Vbeta and 13 Jbeta primers. Data came from immunoSEQ multiplex PCR; TCRdb stores just in-frame clones and leaves some out. This table holds around 77,000 clones. The study's findings and limits: High specificity and sensitivity for cytomegalovirus status were reported for the classifier. A later analysis associated some 16,000 TCR beta sequences with HLA alleles at a 0.05 false discovery rate.

The V gene lost 5 bases and the J gene lost 1 base, with 14 bases spanning the gap. Per the germline V gene, CDR1 is SGHTA and CDR2 is FQGTGA. This CDR3 contains 15 residues. The genes are TRBV7-3 and TRBJ1-1, with D tentatively TRBD1 (6 bases). The receptor comes from a man over 45 in good health and CMV-seropositive. Source material: PBMCs. CDR3 DNA sequence: TGTGCCAGCAGCGAAACGGGGGGCCAGAACACTGAAGCTTTCTTT. This sequence encodes CASSETGGQNTEAFF.